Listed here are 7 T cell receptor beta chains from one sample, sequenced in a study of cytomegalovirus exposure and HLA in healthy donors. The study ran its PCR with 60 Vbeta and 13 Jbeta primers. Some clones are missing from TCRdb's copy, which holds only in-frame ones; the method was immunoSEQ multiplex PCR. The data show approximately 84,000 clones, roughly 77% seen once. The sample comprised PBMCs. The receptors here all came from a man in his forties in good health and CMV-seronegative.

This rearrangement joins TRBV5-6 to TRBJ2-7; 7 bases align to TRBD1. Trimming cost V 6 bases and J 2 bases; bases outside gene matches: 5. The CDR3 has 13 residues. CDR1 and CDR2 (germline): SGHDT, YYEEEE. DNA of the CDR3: TGTGCCAGCAACCGACAGGGCACCTACGAGCAGTACTTC. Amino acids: CASNRQGTYEQYF.

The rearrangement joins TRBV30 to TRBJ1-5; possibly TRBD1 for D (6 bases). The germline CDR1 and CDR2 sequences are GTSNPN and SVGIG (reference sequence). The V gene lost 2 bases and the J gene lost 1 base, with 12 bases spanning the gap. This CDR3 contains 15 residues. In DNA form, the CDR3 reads TGTGCCTGGAGTCACGGTGACAGGAGCAATCAGCCCCAGCATTTT. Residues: CAWSHGDRSNQPQHF.

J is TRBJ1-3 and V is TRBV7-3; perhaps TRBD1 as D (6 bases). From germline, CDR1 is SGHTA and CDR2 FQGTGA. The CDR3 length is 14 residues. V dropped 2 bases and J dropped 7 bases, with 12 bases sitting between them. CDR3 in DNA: TGTGCCAGCAGCTTATCAGGGAGGGGGAACACCATATATTTT. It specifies CASSLSGRGNTIYF.

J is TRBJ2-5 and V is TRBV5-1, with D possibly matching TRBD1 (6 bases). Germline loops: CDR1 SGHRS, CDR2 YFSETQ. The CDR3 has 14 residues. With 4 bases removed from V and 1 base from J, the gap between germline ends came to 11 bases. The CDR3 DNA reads TGCGCCAGCAGCCCTTCCAGGGGCCAAGAGACCCAGTACTTC. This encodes CASSPSRGQETQYF. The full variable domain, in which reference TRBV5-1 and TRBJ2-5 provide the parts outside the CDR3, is KAGVTQTPRYLIKTRGQQVTLSCSPISGHRSVSWYQQTPGQGLQFLFEYFSETQRNKGNFPGRFSGRQFSNSRSEMNVSTLELGDSALYLCASSPSRGQETQYFGPGTRLLVL.

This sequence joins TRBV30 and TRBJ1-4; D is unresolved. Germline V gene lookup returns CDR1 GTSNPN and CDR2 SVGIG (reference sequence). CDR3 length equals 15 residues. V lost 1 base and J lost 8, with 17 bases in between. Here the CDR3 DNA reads TGTGCCTGGAGTGGACAAGTGAGACGAGGGGAAAAACTGTTTTTT. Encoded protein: CAWSGQVRRGEKLFF.

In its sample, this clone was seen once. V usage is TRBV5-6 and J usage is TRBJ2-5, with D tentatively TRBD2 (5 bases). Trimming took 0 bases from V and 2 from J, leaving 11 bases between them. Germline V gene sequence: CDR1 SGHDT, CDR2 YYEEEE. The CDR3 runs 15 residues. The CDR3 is CASSLEGRGQETQYF. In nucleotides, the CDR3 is TGTGCCAGCAGCTTGGAAGGACGGGGTCAAGAGACCCAGTACTTC. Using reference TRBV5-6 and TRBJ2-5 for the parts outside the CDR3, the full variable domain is DAGVTQSPTHLIKTRGQQVTLRCSPKSGHDTVSWYQQALGQGPQFIFQYYEEEERQRGNFPDRFSGHQFPNYSSELNVNALLLGDSALYLCASSLEGRGQETQYFGPGTRLLVL.

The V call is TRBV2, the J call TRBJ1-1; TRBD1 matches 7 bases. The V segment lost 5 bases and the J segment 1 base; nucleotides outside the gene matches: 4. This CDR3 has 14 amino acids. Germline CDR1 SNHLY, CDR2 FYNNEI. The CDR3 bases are TGTGCCAGCAGTACCCGGACAGGGAACACTGAAGCTTTCTTT. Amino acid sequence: CASSTRTGNTEAFF.